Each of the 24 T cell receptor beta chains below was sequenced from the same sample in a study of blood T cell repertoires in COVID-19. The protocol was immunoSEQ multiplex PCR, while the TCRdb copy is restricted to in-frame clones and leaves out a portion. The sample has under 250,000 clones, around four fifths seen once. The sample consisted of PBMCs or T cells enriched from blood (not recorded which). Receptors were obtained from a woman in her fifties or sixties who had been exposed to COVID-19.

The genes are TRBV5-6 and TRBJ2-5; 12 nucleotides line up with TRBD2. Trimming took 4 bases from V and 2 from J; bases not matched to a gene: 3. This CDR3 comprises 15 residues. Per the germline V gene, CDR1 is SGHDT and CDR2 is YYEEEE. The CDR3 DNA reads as TGTGCCAGCAGCACTAGCGGGGGGTGGCAAGAGACCCAGTACTTC. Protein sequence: CASSTSGGWQETQYF.

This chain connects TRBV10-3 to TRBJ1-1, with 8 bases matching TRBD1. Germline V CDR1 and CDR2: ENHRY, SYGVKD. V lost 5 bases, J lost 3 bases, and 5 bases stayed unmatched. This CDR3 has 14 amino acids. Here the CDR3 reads CAISSRGQDTEAFF. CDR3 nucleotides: TGTGCCATCAGTTCCAGGGGGCAGGACACTGAAGCTTTCTTT.

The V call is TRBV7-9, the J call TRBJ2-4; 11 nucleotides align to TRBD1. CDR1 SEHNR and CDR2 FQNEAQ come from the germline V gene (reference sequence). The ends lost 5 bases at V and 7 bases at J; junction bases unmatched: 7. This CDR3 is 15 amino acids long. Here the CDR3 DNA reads TGTGCCAGCAGCCCTCGGACAGGGGGCTTGAACATTCAGTACTTC. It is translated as CASSPRTGGLNIQYF.

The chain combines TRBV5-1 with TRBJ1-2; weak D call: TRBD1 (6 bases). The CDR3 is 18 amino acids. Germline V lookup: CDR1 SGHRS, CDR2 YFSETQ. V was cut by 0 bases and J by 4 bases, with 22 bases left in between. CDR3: CASSLAGVLTGGGYGYTF. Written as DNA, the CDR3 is TGCGCCAGCAGCTTGGCCGGGGTGTTGACAGGCGGGGGCTATGGCTACACCTTC.

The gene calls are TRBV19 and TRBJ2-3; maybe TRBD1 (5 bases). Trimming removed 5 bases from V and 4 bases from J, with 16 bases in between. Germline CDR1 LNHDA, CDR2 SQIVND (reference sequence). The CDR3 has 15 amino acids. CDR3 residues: CASSLQTTVSDTQYF. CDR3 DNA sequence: TGTGCCAGTAGTCTCCAGACGACAGTCTCAGATACGCAGTATTTT.

CDR3 residues: CSVEKAGGGGLTF. The CDR3 DNA is TGCAGCGTTGAAAAAGCGGGGGGTGGAGGCCTGACTTTC. The V and J genes are TRBV29-1 and TRBJ2-6; TRBD2 aligns across 9 bases. The CDR3 is 13 amino acids. Germline assignment: CDR1 SQVTM and CDR2 ANQGSEA. The V segment lost 2 bases and the J segment 15 bases; nucleotides outside the gene matches: 8.

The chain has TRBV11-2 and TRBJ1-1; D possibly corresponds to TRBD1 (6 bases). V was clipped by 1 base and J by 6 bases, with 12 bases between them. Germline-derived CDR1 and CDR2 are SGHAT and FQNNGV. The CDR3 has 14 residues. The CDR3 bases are TGTGCCAGCAGCTTAGGGAGGACAGTCCCTGAAGCTTTCTTT. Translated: CASSLGRTVPEAFF. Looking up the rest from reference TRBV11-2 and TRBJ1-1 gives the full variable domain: EAGVAQSPRYKIIEKRQSVAFWCNPISGHATLYWYQQILGQGPKLLIQFQNNGVVDDSQLPKDRFSAERLKGVDSTLKIQPAKLEDSAVYLCASSLGRTVPEAFFGQGTRLTVV.

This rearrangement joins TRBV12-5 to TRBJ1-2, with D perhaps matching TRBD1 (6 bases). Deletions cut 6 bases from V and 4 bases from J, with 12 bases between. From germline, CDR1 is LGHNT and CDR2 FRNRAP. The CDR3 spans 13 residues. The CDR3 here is CASGRQVPYGYTF. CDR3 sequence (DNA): TGTGCTAGTGGACGACAGGTCCCCTATGGCTACACCTTC.

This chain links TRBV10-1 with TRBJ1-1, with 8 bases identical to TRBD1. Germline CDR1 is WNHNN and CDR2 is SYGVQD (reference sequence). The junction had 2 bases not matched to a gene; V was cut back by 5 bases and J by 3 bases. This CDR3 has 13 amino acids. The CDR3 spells CASSLDRDTEAFF. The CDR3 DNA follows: TGCGCCAGCAGTTTGGACAGGGACACTGAAGCTTTCTTT.

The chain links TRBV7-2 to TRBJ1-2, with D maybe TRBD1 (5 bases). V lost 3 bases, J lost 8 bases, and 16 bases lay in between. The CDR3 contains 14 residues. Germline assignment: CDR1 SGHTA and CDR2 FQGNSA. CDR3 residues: CASSFNQGFGGYTF. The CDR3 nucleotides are TGTGCCAGCAGCTTCAACCAGGGTTTTGGGGGCTACACCTTC.

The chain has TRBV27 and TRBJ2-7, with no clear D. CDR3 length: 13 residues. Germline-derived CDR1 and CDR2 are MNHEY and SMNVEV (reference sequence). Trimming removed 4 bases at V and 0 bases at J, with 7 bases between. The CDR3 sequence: CASSSLYSYEQYF. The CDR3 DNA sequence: TGTGCCAGCAGTTCCCTATACTCCTACGAGCAGTACTTC.

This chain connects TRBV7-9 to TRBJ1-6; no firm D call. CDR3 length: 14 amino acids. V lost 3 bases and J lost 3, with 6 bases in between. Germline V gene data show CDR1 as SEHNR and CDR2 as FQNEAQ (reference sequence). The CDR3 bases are TGTGCCAGCAGCTTCGGGAGCTATAATTCACCCCTCCACTTT. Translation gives CASSFGSYNSPLHF. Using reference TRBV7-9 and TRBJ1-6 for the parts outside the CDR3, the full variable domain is DTGVSQNPRHKITKRGQNVTFRCDPISEHNRLYWYRQTLGQGPEFLTYFQNEAQLEKSRLLSDRFSAERPKGSFSTLEIQRTEQGDSAMYLCASSFGSYNSPLHFGNGTRLTVT.

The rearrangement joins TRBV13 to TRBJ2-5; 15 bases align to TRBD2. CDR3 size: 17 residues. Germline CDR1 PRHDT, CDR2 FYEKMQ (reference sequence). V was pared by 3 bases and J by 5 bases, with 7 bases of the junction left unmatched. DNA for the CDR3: TGTGCCAGCAGCTTGGGACTAGCGGGGGGCCCGGCGGAGACCCAGTACTTC. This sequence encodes CASSLGLAGGPAETQYF.

The CDR3 sequence: CASSLAGLLREYF. CDR3 in DNA: TGTGCCAGCAGCTTGGCTGGACTCCTCCGGGAGTATTTT. The chain couples TRBV5-6 to TRBJ2-3; D possibly corresponds to TRBD2 (5 bases). This CDR3 is built from 13 residues. V was pared by 0 bases and J by 13 bases, with 15 bases between. Germline lookup yields CDR1 SGHDT and CDR2 YYEEEE.

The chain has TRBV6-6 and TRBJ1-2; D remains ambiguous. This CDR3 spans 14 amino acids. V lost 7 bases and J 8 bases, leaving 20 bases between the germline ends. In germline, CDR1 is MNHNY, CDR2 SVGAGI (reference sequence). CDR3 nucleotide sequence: TGTGCCAGCACAGAAGGAGGCCCTTCGAGGGGCTACACCTTC. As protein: CASTEGGPSRGYTF.

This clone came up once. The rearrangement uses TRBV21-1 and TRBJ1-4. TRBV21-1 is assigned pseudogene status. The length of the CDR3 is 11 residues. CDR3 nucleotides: TGTGCCAGCAGCCACTACACCATAGTGTTTTTT. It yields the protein CASSHYTIVFF.

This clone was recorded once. The CDR3 loop is CAWWGGTDTQYF. DNA for the CDR3: TGTGCCTGGTGGGGGGGTACAGATACGCAGTATTTT. The chain combines TRBV30 with TRBJ2-3, with 7 bases that match TRBD2. The V gene end was trimmed by 5 bases and the J gene end by 3 bases; junction bases not matched to a gene: 2. There are 12 residues in the CDR3. CDR1 is GTSNPN and CDR2 is SVGIG in the germline V gene (reference sequence).

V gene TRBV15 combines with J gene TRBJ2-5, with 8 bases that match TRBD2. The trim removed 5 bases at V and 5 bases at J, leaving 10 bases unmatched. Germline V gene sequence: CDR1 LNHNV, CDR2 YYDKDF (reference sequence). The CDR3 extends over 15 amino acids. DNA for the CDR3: TGTGCCACCAGCGGCCGTAGCGGGGCCGAGGAGACCCAGTACTTC. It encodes CATSGRSGAEETQYF.

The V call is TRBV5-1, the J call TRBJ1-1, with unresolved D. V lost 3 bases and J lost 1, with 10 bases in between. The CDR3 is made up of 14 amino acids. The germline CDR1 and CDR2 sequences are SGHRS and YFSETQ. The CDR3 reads CASSSAGSNTEAFF. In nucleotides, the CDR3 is TGCGCCAGCAGCTCGGCGGGGTCGAACACTGAAGCTTTCTTT.

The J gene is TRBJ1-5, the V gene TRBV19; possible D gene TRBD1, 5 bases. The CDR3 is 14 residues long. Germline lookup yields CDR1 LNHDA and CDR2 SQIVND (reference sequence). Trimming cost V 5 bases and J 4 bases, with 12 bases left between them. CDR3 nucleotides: TGTGCCAGTAGTCCCGATCAGGGAAATCAGCCCCAGCATTTT. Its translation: CASSPDQGNQPQHF.

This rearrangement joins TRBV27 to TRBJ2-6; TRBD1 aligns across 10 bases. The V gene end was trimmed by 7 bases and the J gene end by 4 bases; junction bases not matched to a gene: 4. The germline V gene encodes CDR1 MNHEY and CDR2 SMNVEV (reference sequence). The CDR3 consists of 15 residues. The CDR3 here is CASTDRGRGANVLTF. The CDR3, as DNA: TGTGCCAGCACCGACAGGGGGCGCGGGGCCAACGTCCTGACTTTC.

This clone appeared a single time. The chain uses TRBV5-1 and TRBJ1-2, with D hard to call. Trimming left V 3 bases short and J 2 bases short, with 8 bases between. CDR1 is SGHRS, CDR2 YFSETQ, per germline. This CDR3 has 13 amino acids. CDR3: CASSSEPNYGYTF. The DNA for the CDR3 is TGCGCCAGCAGCTCGGAGCCCAACTATGGCTACACCTTC.

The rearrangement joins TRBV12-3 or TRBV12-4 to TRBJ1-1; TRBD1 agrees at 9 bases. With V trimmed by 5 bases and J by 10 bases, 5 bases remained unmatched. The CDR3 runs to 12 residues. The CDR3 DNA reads TGTGCCAGCAGTCTAGGGACAGGGCGAGCTTTCTTT. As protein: CASSLGTGRAFF.

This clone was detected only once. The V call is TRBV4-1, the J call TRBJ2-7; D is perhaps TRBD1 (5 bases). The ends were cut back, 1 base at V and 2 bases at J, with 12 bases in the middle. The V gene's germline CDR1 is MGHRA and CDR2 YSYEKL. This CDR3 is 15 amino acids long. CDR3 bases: TGCGCCAGCAGCCAAGGACAGCGAGGAGCCTACGAGCAGTACTTC. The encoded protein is CASSQGQRGAYEQYF.